The 20 T cell receptor beta chains below were found in one sample sequenced in a study of shared clonotypes between healthy human individuals. Sequenced by immunoSEQ multiplex PCR; TCRdb stores in-frame clones only, minus some. The data show over a million clones, about 96% seen once. Sequenced sample: naive CD4+ T cells sorted from blood. This sample's subset: CD45RA+ positively selected. The receptor set was obtained from a man aged 25-40 years in good health.

The J gene is TRBJ2-7, the V gene TRBV11-2, with no clear D. There are 14 residues in the CDR3. The germline CDR1 and CDR2 sequences are SGHAT and FQNNGV. V was shortened by 4 bases and J by 7 bases, with 17 bases between the two germline ends. CDR3 residues: CASSSGVTRIEQYF. The CDR3 DNA follows: TGTGCCAGCAGCTCCGGAGTGACTCGGATAGAGCAGTACTTC.

The CDR3 nucleotides are TGTGCCAGCAGCTTCACCGGACAGGGTCGGAATGAGCAGTTCTTC. Encoded protein: CASSFTGQGRNEQFF. The chain is built from TRBV5-6 and TRBJ2-1; TRBD1 matches 8 bases. CDR1 is SGHDT, CDR2 YYEEEE, per germline. J lost 7 bases, V lost 2 bases, and 8 bases had no gene match. The CDR3 is 15 amino acids.

This clone was recorded once. The V call is TRBV2, the J call TRBJ1-4; 10 nucleotides align to TRBD1. This CDR3 has 14 residues. The V gene end was trimmed by 7 bases and the J gene end by 7 bases; junction bases not matched to a gene: 6. CDR1 and CDR2 (germline): SNHLY, FYNNEI. CDR3 residues: CASNSRTGGEKLFF. CDR3 nucleotide sequence: TGTGCCAGCAACTCCAGGACAGGGGGTGAAAAACTGTTTTTT.

J is TRBJ2-3 and V is TRBV5-8, with TRBD1 as a possible D gene (6 bases). The CDR3 extends over 15 amino acids. The germline V and J ends were trimmed by 4 bases and 5 bases, with 17 bases remaining between them. Germline V lookup: CDR1 SGHTS, CDR2 YDEGEE. Written as DNA, the CDR3 is TGTGCCAGCAGCGAGGACAGCGCAGCTCGAGATACGCAGTATTTT. Protein: CASSEDSAARDTQYF.

The CDR3 spells CASSAGPNYGYTF. The CDR3 nucleotides read TGTGCCAGCAGTGCCGGCCCTAACTATGGCTACACCTTC. The rearrangement uses TRBV25-1 and TRBJ1-2; D uncertain. The germline gives CDR1 MGHDK, CDR2 SYGVNS. The CDR3 runs to 13 residues. The V and J ends lost 4 bases and 0 bases respectively, with 6 bases between them.

The chain has TRBV29-1 and TRBJ2-7; D is unresolved. Germline-derived CDR1 and CDR2 are SQVTM and ANQGSEA. This CDR3 has 10 residues. V was pared by 5 bases and J by 7 bases, with 9 bases between. DNA for the CDR3: TGCAGCGTTTCTCCGGAAGAGCAGTACTTC. It specifies CSVSPEEQYF.

This clone was detected once. This rearrangement joins TRBV7-2 to TRBJ1-1, with D unresolved. CDR1 is SGHTA, CDR2 FQGNSA, per germline. CDR3 length: 16 residues. V was shortened by 5 bases and J by 1 base, with 17 bases between the two germline ends. CDR3 region: CASSPGFRQRNTEAFF. DNA of the CDR3: TGTGCCAGCAGCCCGGGATTTAGGCAGCGGAACACTGAAGCTTTCTTT. The full variable domain, its missing parts supplied by reference TRBV7-2 and TRBJ1-1, is GAGVSQSPSNKVTEKGKDVELRCDPISGHTALYWYRQSLGQGLEFLIYFQGNSAPDKSGLPSDRFSAERTGGSVSTLTIQRTQQEDSAVYLCASSPGFRQRNTEAFFGQGTRLTVV.

V gene TRBV5-4 combines with J gene TRBJ2-5; TRBD1 is a possible D gene (5 bases). Germline assignment: CDR1 SGHNT and CDR2 YYREEE (reference sequence). CDR3 length equals 13 residues. V dropped 3 bases and J dropped 5 bases, with 11 bases sitting between them. The CDR3 loop reads CASSSGARETQYF. The CDR3 DNA reads TGTGCCAGCAGCTCTGGGGCACGGGAGACCCAGTACTTC.

The rearrangement links TRBV9 to TRBJ1-5; no definite D call. The CDR3 is 14 amino acids. Per the germline V gene, CDR1 is SGDLS and CDR2 is YYNGEE. V gave up 4 bases and J gave up 1 base, with 9 bases separating them. The DNA for the CDR3 is TGTGCCAGCAGCCCCAAAGGGAGCAATCAGCCCCAGCATTTT. Translation: CASSPKGSNQPQHF. The entire variable domain, with the rest obtained from reference TRBV9 and TRBJ1-5, is as follows: DSGVTQTPKHLITATGQRVTLRCSPRSGDLSVYWYQQSLDQGLQFLIQYYNGEERAKGNILERFSAQQFPDLHSELNLSSLELGDSALYFCASSPKGSNQPQHFGDGTRLSIL.

About this clone: This same CDR3 is encoded by further DNA sequences in the sample. The chain links TRBV5-6 to TRBJ2-7, with D possibly called TRBD1 or TRBD2 (5 bases each). V lost 2 bases and J lost 2, with 8 bases in between. The CDR3 runs 13 residues. Germline lookup yields CDR1 SGHDT and CDR2 YYEEEE. The CDR3 nucleotides read TGTGCCAGCAGCTTTACGGGGCCCTACGAGCAGTACTTC. Amino acids: CASSFTGPYEQYF.

V gene TRBV9 combines with J gene TRBJ1-4, with TRBD1 matching 7 bases. The ends lost 7 bases at V and 8 bases at J; junction bases unmatched: 5. The CDR3 sequence is 12 residues long. Germline lookup yields CDR1 SGDLS and CDR2 YYNGEE. CDR3 sequence (DNA): TGTGCCAGCGGTGACAGGGCCGAAAAACTGTTTTTT. This gives the protein CASGDRAEKLFF.

CDR3 sequence reads: CASSLTGISINEQFF. CDR3 DNA: TGTGCCAGCAGCTTGACAGGGATCTCGATAAATGAGCAGTTCTTC. The rearrangement links TRBV7-3 to TRBJ2-1, with 7 bases matching TRBD1. The J segment lost 7 bases and the V segment lost 3 bases, leaving 9 bases of the junction unmatched. Germline lookup yields CDR1 SGHTA and CDR2 FQGTGA. This CDR3 contains 15 residues. The variable domain in full, completed from reference TRBV7-3 and TRBJ2-1, reads GAGVSQTPSNKVTEKGKYVELRCDPISGHTALYWYRQSLGQGPEFLIYFQGTGAADDSGLPNDRFFAVRPEGSVSTLKIQRTERGDSAVYLCASSLTGISINEQFFGPGTRLTVL.

This clone was seen just once. J is TRBJ2-1 and V is TRBV5-4; TRBD1 might be the D (6 bases). The V end lost 4 bases, the J end lost 8 bases, and 19 bases lay between the germline ends. Per the germline V gene, CDR1 is SGHNT and CDR2 is YYREEE (reference sequence). The CDR3 extends over 15 amino acids. CDR3: CASSRPDSRADEQFF. DNA of the CDR3: TGTGCCAGCAGCCGCCCGGACAGCCGGGCTGATGAGCAGTTCTTC.

The chain links TRBV18 to TRBJ2-1; 7 bases line up with TRBD2. V was pared by 3 bases and J by 1 base, with 3 bases of the junction left unmatched. Looked up from germline, CDR1 is KGHSH and CDR2 is LQKENI. There are 15 residues in the CDR3. The CDR3 bases are TGTGCCAGCTCACCCCCGCGGGAGTCCTACAATGAGCAGTTCTTC. It translates to CASSPPRESYNEQFF.

V is TRBV7-3 and J is TRBJ1-1, with D unclear. This CDR3 spans 13 amino acids. V was pared by 2 bases and J by 5 bases, with 9 bases between. In germline, CDR1 is SGHTA, CDR2 FQGTGA. The CDR3 loop is CASSLGTGTEAFF. CDR3 in DNA: TGTGCCAGCAGCTTAGGCACGGGTACTGAAGCTTTCTTT. Full variable domain (outside the CDR3, taken from reference TRBV7-3 and TRBJ1-1): GAGVSQTPSNKVTEKGKYVELRCDPISGHTALYWYRQSLGQGPEFLIYFQGTGAADDSGLPNDRFFAVRPEGSVSTLKIQRTERGDSAVYLCASSLGTGTEAFFGQGTRLTVV.

The V and J genes are TRBV27 and TRBJ2-3, with D maybe TRBD2 (6 bases). V lost 5 bases and J 3 bases, leaving 12 bases between the germline ends. The CDR3 runs 14 residues. Germline V gene lookup returns CDR1 MNHEY and CDR2 SMNVEV (reference sequence). The CDR3 bases are TGTGCCAGCAGTCGGGAGTTAAGGACAGATACGCAGTATTTT. It specifies CASSRELRTDTQYF.

As to this clone: The sample carries other DNA sequences with the same CDR3. The chain recombines TRBV4-3 with TRBJ2-4; 7 nucleotides align to TRBD1. The germline V gene has CDR1 LGHNA and CDR2 YSLEER. The CDR3 is made up of 14 amino acids. J gave up 8 bases and V 0 bases, and 4 bases lay outside the gene matches. The CDR3 sequence: CASSQDPGTDIQYF. The CDR3 region has the DNA TGCGCCAGCAGCCAAGACCCCGGGACAGACATTCAGTACTTC.

The rearrangement uses TRBV11-2 and TRBJ2-1, with 9 bases aligning to TRBD1. Germline V lookup: CDR1 SGHAT, CDR2 FQNNGV. The trim removed 5 bases at V and 4 bases at J, leaving 3 bases unmatched. The CDR3 length is 14 residues. In nucleotides, the CDR3 is TGTGCCAGCAGCCGGACAGGGGCTTACAATGAGCAGTTCTTC. It codes for CASSRTGAYNEQFF.

V gene TRBV27 combines with J gene TRBJ2-5; D is unclear. From germline, CDR1 is MNHEY and CDR2 SMNVEV (reference sequence). V lost 6 bases, J lost 5 bases, and 19 bases lay in between. The CDR3 spans 15 residues. The CDR3 spells CASRKVGNFEETQYF. The CDR3, as DNA: TGTGCCAGCAGAAAAGTGGGAAATTTCGAGGAGACCCAGTACTTC.

This rearrangement joins TRBV18 to TRBJ2-7; no reliable D call. Germline loops: CDR1 KGHSH, CDR2 LQKENI. Trimming left V 5 bases short and J 7 bases short, with 9 bases between. The CDR3 totals 11 residues. DNA for the CDR3: TGTGCCAGCTCAGCAATGCGTGAGCAGTACTTC. As protein: CASSAMREQYF.